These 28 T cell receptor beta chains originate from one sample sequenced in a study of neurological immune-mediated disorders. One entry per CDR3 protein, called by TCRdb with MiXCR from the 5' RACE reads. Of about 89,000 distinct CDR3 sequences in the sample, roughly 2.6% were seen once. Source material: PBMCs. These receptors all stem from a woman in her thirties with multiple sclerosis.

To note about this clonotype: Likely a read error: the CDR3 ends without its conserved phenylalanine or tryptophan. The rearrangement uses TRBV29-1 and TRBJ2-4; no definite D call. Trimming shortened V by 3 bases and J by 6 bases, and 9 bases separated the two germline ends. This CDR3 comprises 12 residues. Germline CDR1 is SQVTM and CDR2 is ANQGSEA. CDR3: CSVEAGPNIQYN. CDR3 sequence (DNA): TGCAGCGTTGAGGCAGGCCCAAACATTCAGTACAAC.

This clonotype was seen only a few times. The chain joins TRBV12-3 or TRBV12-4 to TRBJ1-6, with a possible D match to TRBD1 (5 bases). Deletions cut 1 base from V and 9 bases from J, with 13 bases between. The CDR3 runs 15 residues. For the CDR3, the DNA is TGTGCCAGCAGTTTAGGACAGCCGGAGAGTTCACCCCTCCACTTT. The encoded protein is CASSLGQPESSPLHF.

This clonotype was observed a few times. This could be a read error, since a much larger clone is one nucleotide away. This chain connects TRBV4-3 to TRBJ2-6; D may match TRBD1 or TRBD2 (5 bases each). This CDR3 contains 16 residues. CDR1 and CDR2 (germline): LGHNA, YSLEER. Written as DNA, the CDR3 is TGCGCCAGCAGCCAAGAAGGTGGGAGAGGGGCCAAAGTCCTGACTTTC. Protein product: CASSQEGGRGAKVLTF.

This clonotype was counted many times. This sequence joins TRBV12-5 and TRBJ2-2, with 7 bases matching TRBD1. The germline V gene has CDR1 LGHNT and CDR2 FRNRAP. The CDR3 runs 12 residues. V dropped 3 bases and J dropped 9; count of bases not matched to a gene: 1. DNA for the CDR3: TGTGCTAGTGGTTTAGGGGGCCGGGAGCTGTTTTTT. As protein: CASGLGGRELFF.

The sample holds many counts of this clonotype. CDR3 coding DNA: TGTGCCAGCAGCCCACGGACAGGGGGACTATATTCACCCCTCCACTTT. It specifies CASSPRTGGLYSPLHF. This rearrangement joins TRBV7-6 to TRBJ1-6; 10 nucleotides match TRBD1. This CDR3 spans 16 amino acids. Looked up from germline, CDR1 is SGHVS and CDR2 is FNYEAQ. Trimming cost V 5 bases and J 8 bases; bases outside gene matches: 9.

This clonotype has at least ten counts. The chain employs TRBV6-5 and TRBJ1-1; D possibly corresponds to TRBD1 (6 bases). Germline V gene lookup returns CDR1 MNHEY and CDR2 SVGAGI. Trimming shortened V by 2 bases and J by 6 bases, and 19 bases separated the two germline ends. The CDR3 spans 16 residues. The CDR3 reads CASSYGRRGRGAEAFF. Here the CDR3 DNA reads TGTGCCAGCAGTTACGGGCGTCGGGGGCGGGGGGCTGAAGCTTTCTTT.

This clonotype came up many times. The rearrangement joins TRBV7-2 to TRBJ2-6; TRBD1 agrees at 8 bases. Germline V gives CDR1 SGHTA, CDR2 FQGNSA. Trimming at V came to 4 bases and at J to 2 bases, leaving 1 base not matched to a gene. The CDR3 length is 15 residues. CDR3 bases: TGTGCCAGCAGCTCAGGGGGCGCTGGGGCCAACGTCCTGACTTTC. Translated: CASSSGGAGANVLTF.

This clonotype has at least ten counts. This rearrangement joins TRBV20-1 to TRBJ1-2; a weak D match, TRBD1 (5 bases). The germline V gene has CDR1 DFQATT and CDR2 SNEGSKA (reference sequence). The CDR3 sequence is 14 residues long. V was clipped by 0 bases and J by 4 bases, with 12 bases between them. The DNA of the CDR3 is TGCAGTGCTAGAGATTGGGGGAGAATCTATGGCTACACCTTC. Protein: CSARDWGRIYGYTF.

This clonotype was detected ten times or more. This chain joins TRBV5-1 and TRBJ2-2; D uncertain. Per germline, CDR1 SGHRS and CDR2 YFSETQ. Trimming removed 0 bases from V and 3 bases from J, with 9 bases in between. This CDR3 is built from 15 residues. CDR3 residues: CASSLVTAYTGELFF. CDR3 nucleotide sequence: TGCGCCAGCAGCTTGGTTACAGCTTACACCGGGGAGCTGTTTTTT.

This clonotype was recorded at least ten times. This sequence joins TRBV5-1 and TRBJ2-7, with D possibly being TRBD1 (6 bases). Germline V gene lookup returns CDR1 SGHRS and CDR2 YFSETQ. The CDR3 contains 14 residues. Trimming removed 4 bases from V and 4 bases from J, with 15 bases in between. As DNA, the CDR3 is TGCGCCAGCAGCCCCGCTAGCAGGGGTTACGAGCAGTACTTC. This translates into CASSPASRGYEQYF.

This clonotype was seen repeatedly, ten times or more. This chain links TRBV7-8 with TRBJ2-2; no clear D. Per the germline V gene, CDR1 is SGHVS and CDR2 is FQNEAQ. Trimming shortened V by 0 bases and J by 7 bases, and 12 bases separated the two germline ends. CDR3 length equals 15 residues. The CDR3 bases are TGTGCCAGCAGCTTAGCGACGACACCCATCGGGGAGCTGTTTTTT. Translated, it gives CASSLATTPIGELFF.

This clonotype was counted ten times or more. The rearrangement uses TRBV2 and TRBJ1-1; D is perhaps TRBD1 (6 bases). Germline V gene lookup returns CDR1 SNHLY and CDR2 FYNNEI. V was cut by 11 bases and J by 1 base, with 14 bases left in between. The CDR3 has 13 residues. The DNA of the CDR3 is TGTGCCTGCTTGGGGACACAGAACACTGAAGCTTTCTTT. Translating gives CACLGTQNTEAFF.

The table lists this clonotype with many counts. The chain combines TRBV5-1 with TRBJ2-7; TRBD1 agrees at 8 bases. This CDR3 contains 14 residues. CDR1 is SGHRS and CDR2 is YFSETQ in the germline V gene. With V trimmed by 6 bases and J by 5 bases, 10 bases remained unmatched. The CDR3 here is CASTFGQGKDEQYF. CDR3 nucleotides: TGCGCCAGCACCTTCGGACAGGGTAAGGACGAGCAGTACTTC. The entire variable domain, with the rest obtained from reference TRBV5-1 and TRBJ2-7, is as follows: KAGVTQTPRYLIKTRGQQVTLSCSPISGHRSVSWYQQTPGQGLQFLFEYFSETQRNKGNFPGRFSGRQFSNSRSEMNVSTLELGDSALYLCASTFGQGKDEQYFGPGTRLTVT.

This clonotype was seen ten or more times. The chain's CDR3 is CASSSQSNTEAFF. The DNA for the CDR3 is TGTGCCAGCAGCAGTCAGTCGAACACTGAAGCTTTCTTT. The gene calls are TRBV7-9 and TRBJ1-1; unclear D gene. The V end lost 5 bases, the J end lost 1 base, and 8 bases lay between the germline ends. Germline values: CDR1 SEHNR, CDR2 FQNEAQ (reference sequence). CDR3 length: 13 amino acids.

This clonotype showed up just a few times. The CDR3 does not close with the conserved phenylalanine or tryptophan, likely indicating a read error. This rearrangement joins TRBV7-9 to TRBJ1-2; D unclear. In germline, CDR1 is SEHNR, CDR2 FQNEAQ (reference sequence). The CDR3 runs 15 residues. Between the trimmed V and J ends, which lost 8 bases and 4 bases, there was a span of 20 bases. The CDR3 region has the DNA TGTGCCAGCGTTCCGACCATTACCATAATCTATGGCTACACCAAC. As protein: CASVPTITIIYGYTN.

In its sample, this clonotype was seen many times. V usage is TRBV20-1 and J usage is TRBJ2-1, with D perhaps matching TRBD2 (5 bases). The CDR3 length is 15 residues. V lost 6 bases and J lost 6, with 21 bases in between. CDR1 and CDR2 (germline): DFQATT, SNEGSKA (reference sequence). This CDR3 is CSAGSRDDYINEQFF. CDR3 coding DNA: TGCAGTGCCGGTAGTCGGGATGACTACATCAATGAGCAGTTCTTC.

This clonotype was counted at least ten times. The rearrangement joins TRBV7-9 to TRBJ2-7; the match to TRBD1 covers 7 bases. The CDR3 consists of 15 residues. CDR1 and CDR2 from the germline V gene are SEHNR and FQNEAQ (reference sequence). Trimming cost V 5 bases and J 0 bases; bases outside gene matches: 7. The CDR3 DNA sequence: TGTGCCAGCAGCCGGGACAGCTATAGCTCCTACGAGCAGTACTTC. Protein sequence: CASSRDSYSSYEQYF.

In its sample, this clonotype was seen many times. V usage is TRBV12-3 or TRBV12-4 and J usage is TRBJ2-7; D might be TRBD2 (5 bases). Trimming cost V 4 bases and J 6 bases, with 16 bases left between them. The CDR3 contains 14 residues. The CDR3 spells CASSSGGGPAEQYF. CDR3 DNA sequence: TGTGCCAGCAGTTCCGGAGGCGGGCCAGCCGAGCAGTACTTC.

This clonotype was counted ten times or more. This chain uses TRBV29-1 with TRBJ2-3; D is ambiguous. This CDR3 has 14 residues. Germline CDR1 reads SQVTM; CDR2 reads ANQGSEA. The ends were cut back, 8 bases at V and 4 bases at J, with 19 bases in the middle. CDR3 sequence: CSTASSHLSDTQYF. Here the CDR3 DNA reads TGCAGCACCGCAAGCAGCCACCTATCAGATACGCAGTATTTT.

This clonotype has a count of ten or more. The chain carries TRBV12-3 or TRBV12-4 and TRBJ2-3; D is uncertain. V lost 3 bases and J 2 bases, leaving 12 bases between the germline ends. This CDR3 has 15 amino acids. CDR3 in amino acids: CASSFPATHTDTQYF. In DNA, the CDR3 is TGTGCCAGCAGTTTTCCCGCGACTCACACAGATACGCAGTATTTT.

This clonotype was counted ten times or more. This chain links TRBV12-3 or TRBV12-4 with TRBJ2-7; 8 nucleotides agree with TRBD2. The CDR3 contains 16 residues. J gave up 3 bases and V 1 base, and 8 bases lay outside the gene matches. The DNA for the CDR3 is TGTGCCAGCAGTTTAGACCCGGGAGGGTACCTCTACGAGCAGTACTTC. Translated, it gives CASSLDPGGYLYEQYF.

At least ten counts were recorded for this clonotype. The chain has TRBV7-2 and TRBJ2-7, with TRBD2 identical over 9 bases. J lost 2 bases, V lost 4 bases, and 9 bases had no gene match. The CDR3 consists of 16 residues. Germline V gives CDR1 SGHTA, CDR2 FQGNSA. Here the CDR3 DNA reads TGTGCCAGCAGCTCGGACCGGACTAGCGCGGCCTACGAGCAGTACTTC. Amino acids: CASSSDRTSAAYEQYF.

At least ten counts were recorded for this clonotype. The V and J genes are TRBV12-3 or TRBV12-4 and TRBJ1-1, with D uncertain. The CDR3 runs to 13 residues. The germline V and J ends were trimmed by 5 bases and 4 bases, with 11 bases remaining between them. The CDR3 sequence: CASSRQMGTEAFF. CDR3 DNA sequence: TGTGCCAGCAGTCGACAAATGGGCACTGAAGCTTTCTTT.

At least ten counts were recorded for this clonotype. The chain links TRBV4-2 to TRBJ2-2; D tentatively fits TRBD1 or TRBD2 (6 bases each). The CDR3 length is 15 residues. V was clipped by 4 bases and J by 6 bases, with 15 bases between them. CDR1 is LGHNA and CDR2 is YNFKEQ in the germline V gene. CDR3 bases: TGTGCCAGCAGCCTATCGATGGAGGGGGCCGGGGAGCTGTTTTTT. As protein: CASSLSMEGAGELFF.

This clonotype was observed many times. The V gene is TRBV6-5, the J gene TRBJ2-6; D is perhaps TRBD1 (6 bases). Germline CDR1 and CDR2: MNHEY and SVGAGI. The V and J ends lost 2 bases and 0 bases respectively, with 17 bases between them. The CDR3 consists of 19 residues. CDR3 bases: TGTGCCAGCAGTTACGGTGGACAGCGAACATACTCTGGGGCCAACGTCCTGACTTTC. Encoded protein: CASSYGGQRTYSGANVLTF.

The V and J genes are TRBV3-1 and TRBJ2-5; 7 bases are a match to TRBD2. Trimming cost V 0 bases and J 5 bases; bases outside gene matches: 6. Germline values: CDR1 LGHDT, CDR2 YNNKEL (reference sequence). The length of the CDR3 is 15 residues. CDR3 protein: CASSQEEGSGETQYF. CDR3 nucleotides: TGTGCCAGCAGCCAAGAAGAAGGTAGCGGGGAGACCCAGTACTTC.

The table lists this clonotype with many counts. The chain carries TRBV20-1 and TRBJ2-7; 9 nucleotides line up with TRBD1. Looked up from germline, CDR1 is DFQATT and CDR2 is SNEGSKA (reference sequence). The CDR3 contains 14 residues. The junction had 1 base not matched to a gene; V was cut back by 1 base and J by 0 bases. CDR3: CSARGQGVSYEQYF. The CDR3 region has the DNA TGCAGTGCTAGAGGACAGGGGGTCTCCTACGAGCAGTACTTC.

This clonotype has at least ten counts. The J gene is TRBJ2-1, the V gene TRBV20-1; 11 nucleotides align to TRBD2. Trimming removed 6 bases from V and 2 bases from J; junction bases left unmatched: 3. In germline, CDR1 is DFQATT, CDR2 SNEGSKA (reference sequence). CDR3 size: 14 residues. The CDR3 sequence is CSASTSGTYNEQFF. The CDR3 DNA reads TGCAGTGCCTCGACTAGCGGGACCTACAATGAGCAGTTCTTC.